This entry concerns a single T cell receptor (beta chain). Its specificity is not known. Relative to the germline gene, one junction end is altered; a read error may explain this. This record belongs to a study of a mutant IDH1 vaccine in newly diagnosed glioma. Study as a whole: Patients came in for eight vaccinations, in weeks 1, 3, 5, 7, 11, 15, 19 and 23. Investigators started vaccination 4-6 weeks after radiotherapy alone, or with temozolomide cycles. Study-wide results and limits: Overall, about 92% of patients had vaccine-induced immune responses.

Time point denoted: week 23, last vaccination. A 20-mer mutant IDH1 peptide at 300 ug was injected subcutaneously with topical imiquimod. CDR3 length equals 20 residues. Germline V lookup: CDR1 SGHNT, CDR2 YENEEA. The protocol was immunoSEQ multiplex PCR, while the TCRdb copy is restricted to in-frame clones and leaves out a portion. Altogether approximately 81,000 clones are present, 85% being singletons, with the ten largest covering roughly 2%. Sequenced material: PBMCs, taken from a glioma patient whose treatment included an IDH1 peptide vaccine. The rearrangement joins TRBV11-3 to TRBJ2-6; 9 positions agree with TRBD1. The origin of this receptor is a man aged 25 to 45 with glioma. Some clones in this sample may be carry-over from other donors' samples. The CDR3 is CASSLEIGTGSFSGANVLTF. CDR3 DNA sequence: TGTGCCAGCAGCCTAGAGATAGGGACAGGGTCTTTCTCTGGGGCCAACGTCCTGACTTTC.